A selection of T cell receptor beta chains follows, all from one sample in a study of blood T cells in healthy people across ages. In TCRdb, the 5' RACE reads were re-called with MiXCR into one record per CDR3 protein. The sample yields about 780,000 distinct CDR3 sequences, about 26% seen once. These same records also appear under a second study, on T cells of mothers and their children.

The sequenced material came from blood. These receptors came from a boy aged 10-17 years in good health. Both conserved end residues are part of each CDR3. A D gene is named only where the DNA matches it firmly. Rows may omit the clone size; those that give it use once, few, many or a size class.

j_call clone_size v_call d_call cdr3_aa cdr3_nt
TRBJ1-1 few TRBV18 TRBD1 CASSPDRGVTEAFF TGTGCCAGCTCACCAGACAGGGGAGTCACTGAAGCTTTCTTT
TRBJ2-3 few TRBV10-3 NA CAISEGAGARTDTQYF TGTGCCATCAGTGAAGGCGCGGGGGCCCGCACAGATACGCAGTATTTT
TRBJ2-2 NA TRBV10-3 TRBD1 CAISTGEANTGELFF TGTGCCATCAGTACAGGGGAAGCGAACACCGGGGAGCTGTTTTTT
TRBJ2-1 few TRBV12-3/TRBV12-4 NA CASRGSSRGQFF TGTGCCAGCAGGGGTAGTAGCAGGGGGCAGTTCTTC
TRBJ1-5 NA TRBV6-2/TRBV6-3 TRBD1 CASSLQGAFQPQHF TGTGCCAGCAGTTTACAGGGGGCTTTCCAGCCCCAGCATTTT
TRBJ2-5 NA TRBV5-1 TRBD1 CASTRPGQDFQETQYF TGCGCCAGCACCCGCCCGGGACAGGATTTCCAAGAGACCCAGTACTTC
TRBJ2-7 NA TRBV29-1 NA CSVARDSPYEQYF TGCAGCGTCGCGCGGGACAGCCCCTACGAGCAGTACTTC
TRBJ2-5 NA TRBV7-2 TRBD1 CASSPGQGRGTQYF TGTGCCAGCAGCCCCGGACAGGGCAGGGGGACCCAGTACTTC
TRBJ2-7 NA TRBV20-1 NA CSAVTSPGPSYEQYF TGCAGTGCTGTGACCTCACCCGGACCCTCCTACGAGCAGTACTTC
TRBJ2-7 NA TRBV10-3 NA CAIRRGEGHMGTYEQYF TGTGCCATCAGGAGGGGGGAGGGCCATATGGGGACCTACGAGCAGTACTTC
TRBJ1-2 NA TRBV7-9 TRBD1 CASSLALDQTGRHGYTF TGTGCCAGCAGCTTAGCGCTAGATCAGACAGGGAGGCATGGCTACACCTTC
TRBJ2-3 few TRBV27 TRBD2 CASSGTSADTQYF TGTGCCAGCAGTGGGACTAGCGCAGATACGCAGTATTTT
TRBJ2-5 few TRBV7-2 NA CASSLVLAEQETQYF TGTGCCAGCAGCTTAGTCTTGGCGGAGCAAGAGACCCAGTACTTC
TRBJ1-4 NA TRBV28 NA CASLFRRGYEKLFF TGTGCCAGCCTTTTCAGGCGAGGGTATGAAAAACTGTTTTTT
TRBJ2-2 NA TRBV5-1 NA CASVLTETGELFF TGCGCCAGCGTATTGACAGAGACCGGGGAGCTGTTTTTT
TRBJ1-1 once TRBV5-1 TRBD1 CASGARTGGFAEAFF TGCGCCAGCGGGGCCCGGACAGGAGGTTTCGCTGAAGCTTTCTTT
TRBJ2-5 few TRBV20-1 NA CSAGWGAGEETQYF TGCAGTGCTGGTTGGGGGGCAGGGGAAGAGACCCAGTACTTC
TRBJ2-5 NA TRBV6-5 TRBD2 CASTSGLAGPGEETQYF TGTGCCAGCACTTCGGGACTAGCGGGGCCCGGTGAGGAGACCCAGTACTTC
TRBJ2-7 NA TRBV6-2/TRBV6-3 TRBD2 CASTTGGGPSYEQYF TGTGCCAGCACCACGGGGGGGGGCCCATCCTACGAGCAGTACTTC
TRBJ1-2 few TRBV5-1 TRBD1 CASSLQGPDYGYTF TGCGCCAGCAGCTTACAGGGGCCCGACTATGGCTACACCTTC
TRBJ2-7 NA TRBV20-1 NA CSALSRRDGYEQYF TGCAGTGCCCTATCCCGGCGGGATGGGTACGAGCAGTACTTC
TRBJ2-1 NA TRBV7-2 NA CANSPAPRRDNEQFF TGTGCCAACAGCCCAGCGCCAAGGAGAGACAATGAGCAGTTCTTC
TRBJ2-2 NA TRBV24-1 NA CATSDPPGPTGSTGELFF TGTGCCACCAGTGATCCTCCGGGACCCACGGGGAGCACCGGGGAGCTGTTTTTT
TRBJ1-3 NA TRBV2 NA CASLRLGYSGNTIYF TGTGCCAGCTTAAGGCTCGGTTACTCTGGAAACACCATATATTTT
TRBJ1-2 few TRBV4-1 NA CASSHGSTYGYTF TGCGCCAGCAGCCACGGGTCAACGTATGGCTACACCTTC
TRBJ2-5 few TRBV2 TRBD1 CASSAWDSQETQYF TGTGCCAGCAGTGCCTGGGACAGCCAAGAGACCCAGTACTTC
TRBJ2-1 few TRBV7-9 TRBD2 CASTRLAGQSYNEQFF TGTGCCAGCACCCGACTAGCGGGTCAATCCTACAATGAGCAGTTCTTC
TRBJ1-2 NA TRBV4-1 TRBD1 CASSTRITGERDYGYTF TGCGCCAGCAGCACTCGAATTACAGGGGAAAGGGACTATGGCTACACCTTC
TRBJ1-1 NA TRBV28 NA CATRLRGTEAFF TGTGCCACCCGATTACGTGGTACTGAAGCTTTCTTT
TRBJ1-6 few TRBV20-1 NA CGAREGQGNSPLHF TGCGGTGCTAGAGAAGGCCAGGGTAATTCACCCCTCCACTTT
TRBJ1-4 NA TRBV5-1 NA CASSLGSVSNEKLFF TGCGCCAGCAGCTTGGGTTCTGTTTCTAATGAAAAACTGTTTTTT
TRBJ2-7 NA TRBV20-1 TRBD2 CSARDPRSGTASYEQYF TGCAGTGCTAGAGATCCAAGGAGCGGGACCGCCTCCTACGAGCAGTACTTC
TRBJ1-5 few TRBV12-3/TRBV12-4 TRBD1 CARILWTGGEQPQHF TGTGCCAGGATACTTTGGACAGGGGGCGAACAGCCCCAGCATTTT
TRBJ1-6 few TRBV11-2 TRBD1 CASRGQAPYNSPLHF TGTGCCAGCAGGGGACAGGCGCCTTATAATTCACCCCTCCACTTT
TRBJ1-3 NA TRBV14 NA CASSQDQGVGNTIYF TGTGCCAGCAGCCAAGATCAAGGGGTCGGAAACACCATATATTTT
TRBJ2-7 few TRBV11-2 NA CASSLYRDYEQYF TGTGCCAGCAGCTTATACAGGGATTACGAGCAGTACTTC
TRBJ2-7 few TRBV3-1 NA CASSQPGYSYEQYF TGTGCCAGCAGCCAACCGGGCTACTCCTACGAGCAGTACTTC
TRBJ1-6 NA TRBV2 NA CASRGLREGNSPLHF TGTGCCAGCAGGGGGTTAAGGGAGGGTAATTCACCCCTCCACTTT
TRBJ1-5 few TRBV27 NA CASSPYGTAFNQPQHF TGTGCCAGCAGTCCATATGGGACTGCCTTCAATCAGCCCCAGCATTTT
TRBJ1-2 NA TRBV9 NA CASSVDTGAHGYTF TGTGCCAGCAGCGTAGATACCGGGGCGCATGGCTACACCTTC
TRBJ2-2 few TRBV12-5 TRBD1 CASALGQATGELFF TGTGCTAGTGCATTAGGACAGGCCACCGGGGAGCTGTTTTTT
TRBJ2-1 NA TRBV7-3 TRBD2 CASSLMTSGAYNEQFF TGTGCCAGCAGCTTAATGACTAGCGGGGCCTACAATGAGCAGTTCTTC
TRBJ2-1 NA TRBV27 NA CASRLSWGGEQFF TGTGCCAGCCGCCTCTCCTGGGGAGGTGAGCAGTTCTTC
TRBJ2-7 NA TRBV25-1 NA CASSDTNLGQLSYEQYF TGTGCCAGCAGTGATACGAATCTGGGACAACTATCCTACGAGCAGTACTTC
TRBJ1-5 few TRBV2 NA CASSEEGSGQPQHF TGTGCCAGCAGTGAAGAGGGCTCGGGTCAGCCCCAGCATTTT
TRBJ2-7 few TRBV6-6 NA CASSYVSGGHEQYF TGTGCCAGCAGTTACGTGTCAGGGGGGCACGAGCAGTACTTC
TRBJ2-2 few TRBV10-3 NA CAIRPDWGDGTGELFF TGTGCCATCAGGCCCGACTGGGGAGATGGGACCGGGGAGCTGTTTTTT
TRBJ1-1 few TRBV20-1 NA CSAKTAGTEAFF TGCAGTGCTAAGACAGCGGGCACTGAAGCTTTCTTT
TRBJ2-2 NA TRBV9 TRBD2 CASSPRLAGSMGGELFF TGTGCCAGCAGCCCCCGACTAGCGGGGTCGATGGGGGGGGAGCTGTTTTTT
TRBJ1-3 NA TRBV30 NA CAWSVGVGNTIYF TGTGCCTGGAGTGTTGGGGTGGGGAACACCATATATTTT
TRBJ2-3 few TRBV5-1 TRBD2 CASSLALMASGGADTQYF TGCGCCAGCAGCTTGGCCCTGATGGCTAGCGGGGGGGCAGATACGCAGTATTTT
TRBJ2-3 NA TRBV12-3/TRBV12-4 NA CASSLQTDTQYF TGTGCCAGCAGTTTACAAACAGATACGCAGTATTTT
TRBJ1-2 NA TRBV20-1 NA CSARDLRDGYTF TGCAGTGCTAGAGATCTGCGGGATGGCTACACCTTC